The 17 T cell receptor beta chains listed next were all sequenced from one sample in a study of cytomegalovirus exposure and HLA in healthy donors. Amplification used 60 Vbeta primers and 13 Jbeta primers. The table came from immunoSEQ multiplex PCR; TCRdb's copy has only in-frame clones and leaves some out. The table includes approximately 100,000 clones, over 70% detected once. Sequencing used PBMCs. These TCRs come from a woman aged 40 to 49 in good health and CMV-seronegative.

The chain uses TRBV4-3 and TRBJ2-3; 7 bases match TRBD1. Per the germline V gene, CDR1 is LGHNA and CDR2 is YSLEER. V lost 4 bases and J lost 2; bases outside the gene matches: 6. This CDR3 is built from 15 residues. CDR3 coding DNA: TGCGCCAGCAGCCCGGGGACAGTCAACACAGATACGCAGTATTTT. Translation: CASSPGTVNTDTQYF.

The CDR3 here is CASSYSQGYGYTF. Here the CDR3 DNA reads TGTGCCAGCAGTTACTCCCAGGGCTATGGCTACACCTTC. V is TRBV6-5 and J is TRBJ1-2; tentatively, D is TRBD1 (5 bases). Germline CDR1 reads MNHEY; CDR2 reads SVGAGI. V lost 0 bases and J 4 bases, leaving 6 bases between the germline ends. The CDR3 spans 13 residues.

The genes are TRBV27 and TRBJ2-6; D remains unclear. Germline values: CDR1 MNHEY, CDR2 SMNVEV (reference sequence). The CDR3 extends over 14 amino acids. The V gene lost 4 bases and the J gene lost 2 bases, with 6 bases spanning the gap. The CDR3 DNA reads TGTGCCAGCAGTTATTTCACTGGGGCCAACGTCCTGACTTTC. Translated, it gives CASSYFTGANVLTF. The full variable domain, completed using reference TRBV27 and TRBJ2-6, is EAQVTQNPRYLITVTGKKLTVTCSQNMNHEYMSWYRQDPGLGLRQIYYSMNVEVTDKGDVPEGYKVSRKEKRNFPLILESPSPNQTSLYFCASSYFTGANVLTFGAGSRLTVL.

The chain employs TRBV7-8 and TRBJ2-5, with 11 bases aligning to TRBD2. V gave up 1 base and J gave up 4 bases; unmatched junction bases: 2. Germline-derived CDR1 and CDR2 are SGHVS and FQNEAQ. The CDR3 spans 15 residues. In DNA, the CDR3 is TGTGCCAGCAGCTTAGTAGCGGGGGGGCCAGAGACCCAGTACTTC. It is translated as CASSLVAGGPETQYF.

V gene TRBV30 combines with J gene TRBJ1-2; tentatively, D is TRBD1 (6 bases). The CDR3 loop spans 16 amino acids. Germline V gene data show CDR1 as GTSNPN and CDR2 as SVGIG (reference sequence). Deletions cut 8 bases from V and 8 bases from J, with 30 bases between. CDR3 loop: CALSLRSGRGSGGYTF. CDR3 nucleotides: TGTGCCCTGTCGTTAAGGAGTGGTAGGGGGTCGGGCGGCTACACCTTC.

The rearrangement links TRBV4-1 to TRBJ2-1; D may be TRBD1 (5 bases). This CDR3 spans 12 amino acids. V dropped 5 bases and J dropped 9 bases, with 11 bases sitting between them. Looked up from germline, CDR1 is MGHRA and CDR2 is YSYEKL. The CDR3: CASSNQGPEQFF. The CDR3 DNA reads as TGCGCCAGCAGCAACCAGGGCCCTGAGCAGTTCTTC.

This clone showed up just once. The rearrangement links TRBV6-5 to TRBJ1-2; no reliable D call. This CDR3 is 11 amino acids long. Germline lookup yields CDR1 MNHEY and CDR2 SVGAGI. V was clipped by 6 bases and J by 8 bases, with 10 bases between them. CDR3 DNA: TGTGCCAGCAGGGAAGGAGAGGGCTACACCTTC. Translating gives CASREGEGYTF.

Only one count was recorded for this clone. The rearrangement uses TRBV20-1 and TRBJ1-6; D not resolved. V was trimmed by 1 base and J by 9 bases, leaving 4 bases between them. The germline CDR1 and CDR2 sequences are DFQATT and SNEGSKA (reference sequence). CDR3 length: 11 amino acids. The CDR3 nucleotides are TGCAGTGCTAGAGGAGGTTCACCCCTCCACTTT. This gives the protein CSARGGSPLHF.

This rearrangement joins TRBV4-1 to TRBJ1-1; D possibly corresponds to TRBD1 (5 bases). CDR1 MGHRA and CDR2 YSYEKL come from the germline V gene. The germline V and J ends were trimmed by 0 bases and 5 bases, with 10 bases remaining between them. The CDR3 is 14 residues long. The CDR3 DNA reads TGCGCCAGCAGCCAAGACATGCGGGGGACTGAAGCTTTCTTT. It encodes CASSQDMRGTEAFF.

The chain recombines TRBV11-3 with TRBJ2-1, with 11 bases lining up with TRBD2. The CDR3 is 16 residues long. Trimming took 5 bases from V and 6 from J; bases not matched to a gene: 9. Germline V lookup: CDR1 SGHNT, CDR2 YENEEA. CDR3 amino acids: CASSRGLAGGGNEQFF. The CDR3, as DNA: TGTGCCAGCAGCCGAGGCTTAGCGGGGGGGGGCAATGAGCAGTTCTTC.

The chain recombines TRBV25-1 with TRBJ1-4; 9 positions agree with TRBD1. The V gene's germline CDR1 is MGHDK and CDR2 SYGVNS. The J segment lost 7 bases and the V segment lost 10 bases, leaving 13 bases of the junction unmatched. This CDR3 region has 15 residues. CDR3 region: CATAPAGTGSEKLFF. The CDR3 DNA reads TGTGCCACCGCACCTGCCGGGACAGGGAGTGAAAAACTGTTTTTT.

The rearrangement joins TRBV30 to TRBJ1-3; D ambiguous. V was shortened by 5 bases and J by 4 bases, with 12 bases between the two germline ends. Germline CDR1 reads GTSNPN; CDR2 reads SVGIG (reference sequence). The CDR3 length is 13 residues. CDR3 loop: CAWDFVRGNTIYF. CDR3 nucleotide sequence: TGTGCCTGGGACTTCGTGCGGGGAAACACCATATATTTT.

This rearrangement joins TRBV5-4 to TRBJ1-1; D is undetermined. The V and J ends lost 4 bases and 4 bases respectively, with 11 bases between them. This CDR3 spans 13 amino acids. Germline V lookup: CDR1 SGHNT, CDR2 YYREEE (reference sequence). CDR3 in amino acids: CASSPLEGTEAFF. The CDR3 region has the DNA TGTGCCAGCAGCCCCTTGGAGGGCACTGAAGCTTTCTTT.

Regarding this clone: The same CDR3 can be traced to other DNA sequences in this sample. The chain combines TRBV27 with TRBJ2-2; D is ambiguous. The CDR3 sequence is 12 residues long. Germline V gene data show CDR1 as MNHEY and CDR2 as SMNVEV (reference sequence). V dropped 6 bases and J dropped 1 base, with 3 bases sitting between them. CDR3 residues: CASSQNTGELFF. The CDR3 DNA sequence: TGTGCCAGCAGCCAGAACACCGGGGAGCTGTTTTTT.

The chain employs TRBV4-2 and TRBJ1-2; TRBD1 matches 7 bases. The CDR3 length is 18 residues. The ends lost 1 base at V and 4 bases at J; junction bases unmatched: 15. Germline V gene sequence: CDR1 LGHNA, CDR2 YNFKEQ. CDR3: CASSQAAGTASSFYGYTF. CDR3 bases: TGTGCCAGCAGCCAAGCCGCCGGGACAGCCTCGTCCTTCTATGGCTACACCTTC.

The chain is built from TRBV27 and TRBJ2-1; 7 bases map to TRBD1. CDR1 MNHEY and CDR2 SMNVEV come from the germline V gene (reference sequence). CDR3 length: 15 amino acids. V gave up 4 bases and J gave up 4 bases; unmatched junction bases: 7. The CDR3 is CASSSLRDRYNEQFF. The CDR3 coding sequence is TGTGCCAGCAGTTCCCTTAGGGACAGATACAATGAGCAGTTCTTC.

The genes are TRBV6-5 and TRBJ1-1; no definite D call. Germline V CDR1 and CDR2: MNHEY, SVGAGI. V dropped 2 bases and J dropped 2 bases, with 6 bases sitting between them. The CDR3 is made up of 13 amino acids. CDR3 nucleotide sequence: TGTGCCAGCAGTTACCGGAGCAACACTGAAGCTTTCTTT. Translation gives CASSYRSNTEAFF.